The 11 T cell receptor beta chains given below trace back to one sample, sequenced in a study of long-term antiretroviral therapy in people with HIV. The run of the v3.0 immunoSEQ assay was at survey level. Clones were read by immunoSEQ multiplex PCR, and TCRdb kept only the in-frame ones, dropping some. The table shows some 15,000 clones, with around 84% occurring only once. Sequenced here: unsorted PBMCs, sampled 0.4 years after starting antiretroviral therapy. Source of these receptors: a man younger than 45 with HIV.

V is TRBV19 and J is TRBJ1-1; D is possibly TRBD1 (6 bases). Germline CDR1 and CDR2: LNHDA and SQIVND (reference sequence). V lost 5 bases and J lost 3, with 16 bases in between. The CDR3 covers 15 residues. The CDR3 nucleotides are TGTGCCAGTAGTGCGACAGGTCTCATGGACACTGAAGCTTTCTTT. Amino acids: CASSATGLMDTEAFF.

This clone was seen only a few times. The chain recombines TRBV28 with TRBJ2-3, with D perhaps TRBD2 (6 bases). Germline values: CDR1 MDHEN, CDR2 SYDVKM. V lost 6 bases, J lost 5 bases, and 12 bases lay in between. CDR3 length: 13 residues. In DNA, the CDR3 is TGTGCCAGCAGCCCAGACGGGGGAGATACGCAGTATTTT. This translates into CASSPDGGDTQYF.

This rearrangement joins TRBV19 to TRBJ2-7; a possible D gene is TRBD2 (6 bases). The V gene lost 8 bases and the J gene lost 2 bases, with 13 bases spanning the gap. Germline V gives CDR1 LNHDA, CDR2 SQIVND (reference sequence). The CDR3 runs to 13 residues. CDR3 nucleotides: TGTGCCAGTTCCCGGGAGCGCACCTACGAGCAGTACTTC. It yields the protein CASSRERTYEQYF.

The V call is TRBV7-2, the J call TRBJ2-3; possibly TRBD1 for D (5 bases). V gave up 4 bases and J gave up 2 bases, with 13 bases separating them. Looked up from germline, CDR1 is SGHTA and CDR2 is FQGNSA. The length of the CDR3 is 15 residues. CDR3 amino acids: CASSSQAGPTDTQYF. The CDR3 DNA follows: TGTGCCAGCAGCTCCCAGGCAGGGCCCACAGATACGCAGTATTTT.

The genes are TRBV7-2 and TRBJ1-5, with D perhaps TRBD1 (6 bases). The germline V and J ends were trimmed by 5 bases and 1 base, with 9 bases remaining between them. The CDR3 consists of 14 residues. Germline assignment: CDR1 SGHTA and CDR2 FQGNSA. The CDR3 nucleotides are TGTGCCAGCAGCCCGAGGGGGAGCAATCAGCCCCAGCATTTT. Protein: CASSPRGSNQPQHF.

V and J are TRBV19 and TRBJ2-7; the D call may be TRBD1 or TRBD2 (6 bases each). The CDR3 has 18 amino acids. The V end was cut by 4 bases, the J end by 2 bases, with 24 bases between. Germline values: CDR1 LNHDA, CDR2 SQIVND (reference sequence). CDR3: CASSNFEGGRLGTYEQYF. The DNA for the CDR3 is TGTGCCAGTAGTAACTTCGAAGGGGGGAGGCTCGGCACCTACGAGCAGTACTTC.

The rearrangement uses TRBV18 and TRBJ1-2, with 11 bases aligning to TRBD1. The CDR3 extends over 15 amino acids. The ends lost 3 bases at V and 6 bases at J; junction bases unmatched: 6. Germline CDR1 KGHSH, CDR2 LQKENI. CDR3 in amino acids: CASSPGQGASNGYTF. Here the CDR3 DNA reads TGTGCCAGCTCACCCGGACAGGGGGCGAGTAATGGCTACACCTTC.

This clone was seen more than once but under ten times. The V gene is TRBV11-3, the J gene TRBJ2-7; 11 nucleotides line up with TRBD1. CDR1 is SGHNT, CDR2 YENEEA, per germline. CDR3 size: 14 residues. V lost 5 bases to trimming and J lost 7 bases; unmatched junction nucleotides: 7. CDR3 residues: CASSLGQGAGEQYF. The CDR3 DNA follows: TGTGCCAGCAGCCTCGGACAGGGGGCTGGAGAGCAGTACTTC.

The chain combines TRBV10-3 with TRBJ1-1; 9 bases map to TRBD1. There are 13 residues in the CDR3. V lost 8 bases to trimming and J lost 0 bases; unmatched junction nucleotides: 1. Germline V gene lookup returns CDR1 ENHRY and CDR2 SYGVKD. The CDR3 protein is CAIGQGMNTEAFF. The CDR3 DNA reads as TGTGCCATCGGACAGGGGATGAACACTGAAGCTTTCTTT.

The J gene is TRBJ2-7, the V gene TRBV2; 7 positions agree with TRBD1. V lost 4 bases to trimming and J lost 1 base; unmatched junction nucleotides: 1. This CDR3 has 13 residues. The germline gives CDR1 SNHLY, CDR2 FYNNEI. The CDR3 coding sequence is TGTGCCAGCAGTGGGGACAGATCCTACGAGCAGTACTTC. Translated, it gives CASSGDRSYEQYF.

This CDR3 is CASSIRGREQYF. In DNA form, the CDR3 reads TGTGCCAGTAGTATCAGGGGTCGGGAGCAGTACTTC. This chain joins TRBV19 and TRBJ2-7; maybe TRBD1 (6 bases). CDR3 length: 12 residues. Trimming shortened V by 3 bases and J by 7 bases, and 10 bases separated the two germline ends. Germline loops: CDR1 LNHDA, CDR2 SQIVND (reference sequence).